Listed here are 18 T cell receptor beta chains from one sample, sequenced in a study of Tregs in tolerant kidney transplant recipients. Using immunoSEQ multiplex PCR, the repertoire was profiled, and TCRdb retains in-frame clones only, with some absent. The sample includes under 100,000 clones, around nine tenths of them seen just once. Sequenced sample: CD8+ T cells from blood. All receptors derive from a human donor in good health.

The V and J genes are TRBV15 and TRBJ1-5; D is undetermined. The V gene lost 4 bases and the J gene lost 1 base, with 23 bases spanning the gap. Looked up from germline, CDR1 is LNHNV and CDR2 is YYDKDF (reference sequence). The CDR3 extends over 19 amino acids. The CDR3 spells CATSTPMHRGDPSNQPQHF. The CDR3 nucleotides are TGTGCCACCAGCACTCCTATGCACCGGGGTGATCCCAGCAATCAGCCCCAGCATTTT. Using reference TRBV15 and TRBJ1-5 for the parts outside the CDR3, the full variable domain is DAMVIQNPRYQVTQFGKPVTLSCSQTLNHNVMYWYQQKSSQAPKLLFHYYDKDFNNEADTPDNFQSRRPNTSFCFLDIRSPGLGDTAMYLCATSTPMHRGDPSNQPQHFGDGTRLSIL.

The gene calls are TRBV6-1 and TRBJ1-1; 9 nucleotides agree with TRBD1. With 4 bases clipped from V and 3 bases from J, the junction kept 9 bases outside the gene matches. This CDR3 has 16 amino acids. Per the germline V gene, CDR1 is MNHNS and CDR2 is SASEGT. As DNA, the CDR3 is TGTGCCAGCAGTGGCTTCCGGGACAGGGTATACACTGAAGCTTTCTTT. Its protein is CASSGFRDRVYTEAFF.

This chain joins TRBV27 and TRBJ1-1; D gene uncertain. The CDR3 loop spans 14 amino acids. V was cut by 4 bases and J by 6 bases, with 15 bases left in between. Germline CDR1 and CDR2: MNHEY and SMNVEV (reference sequence). This CDR3 is CASSWAGLMPEAFF. Written as DNA, the CDR3 is TGTGCCAGCAGTTGGGCGGGCTTGATGCCTGAAGCTTTCTTT.

Here the CDR3 reads CASSPGQGGADTQYF. The CDR3 DNA follows: TGTGCCAGCAGCCCGGGACAGGGGGGGGCAGATACGCAGTATTTT. The chain has TRBV5-5 and TRBJ2-3; 11 bases fit TRBD1. Germline CDR1 reads SGHKS; CDR2 reads YYEKEE (reference sequence). The V gene end was trimmed by 4 bases and the J gene end by 4 bases; junction bases not matched to a gene: 5. The CDR3 is 15 residues long.

The chain combines TRBV5-6 with TRBJ1-2, with TRBD1 as a possible D gene (5 bases). V gave up 5 bases and J gave up 1 base, with 15 bases separating them. Germline V lookup: CDR1 SGHDT, CDR2 YYEEEE. The CDR3 consists of 15 residues. The CDR3 here is CASSPWGGSNYGYTF. The CDR3 DNA is TGTGCCAGCAGTCCTTGGGGGGGAAGTAACTATGGCTACACCTTC.

The chain joins TRBV21-1 to TRBJ2-7; no DNA check was done on the table's D call, TRBD2. TRBV21-1 corresponds to a pseudogene. This CDR3 is built from 14 residues. CDR3 bases: TGTGCCAGCGGAGCGGGGGAGATACTCTACGAGCAGTACTTC. As protein: CASGAGEILYEQYF.

The chain employs TRBV7-2 and TRBJ1-2; 7 bases match TRBD1. Germline CDR1 and CDR2: SGHTA and FQGNSA. V shed 4 bases, J shed 5 bases, and the junction held 16 bases outside the gene matches. The CDR3 is 17 residues long. The CDR3 bases are TGTGCCAGCAGCTCAGGGGGGGAACCAAGGACTAGGTATGGCTACACCTTC. Translation gives CASSSGGEPRTRYGYTF.

The chain joins TRBV30 to TRBJ1-2; perhaps TRBD1 as D (5 bases). V lost 0 bases, J lost 3 bases, and 14 bases lay in between. Germline CDR1 is GTSNPN and CDR2 is SVGIG (reference sequence). The CDR3 extends over 15 amino acids. The CDR3 bases are TGTGCCTGGAGTGTAGGGTCAGGGAGGGACTATGGCTACACCTTC. Protein: CAWSVGSGRDYGYTF.

The gene calls are TRBV2 and TRBJ2-7, with TRBD1 matching 7 bases. Germline V gene lookup returns CDR1 SNHLY and CDR2 FYNNEI. The CDR3 extends over 15 amino acids. Losses at the gene ends were 5 bases for V and 0 bases for J; bases not matched to a gene: 7. The CDR3 loop is CASSLKQGSSYEQYF. CDR3 nucleotide sequence: TGTGCCAGCAGTCTGAAACAGGGGAGCTCCTACGAGCAGTACTTC.

The chain carries TRBV21-1 and TRBJ2-3; TRBD1 reflects the table's D call only, with no check against the DNA. TRBV21-1 is a listed pseudogene. This CDR3 comprises 16 residues. The CDR3 DNA is TGTGCCAGCAGCAAACAGACAGGAGGTGGCACAGATACGCAGTATTTT. Its protein is CASSKQTGGGTDTQYF.

This clone was seen only a few times. The chain joins TRBV11-2 to TRBJ1-1; D gene uncertain. The CDR3 is made up of 14 amino acids. CDR1 SGHAT and CDR2 FQNNGV come from the germline V gene. Trimming shortened V by 2 bases and J by 6 bases, and 13 bases separated the two germline ends. The CDR3 DNA follows: TGTGCCAGCAGCTTATTCGGGGATAGGGCTGAAGCTTTCTTT. It is translated as CASSLFGDRAEAFF.

The chain recombines TRBV4-1 with TRBJ2-5; TRBD2 agrees at 12 bases. The trim removed 4 bases at V and 4 bases at J, leaving 7 bases unmatched. CDR1 and CDR2 (germline): MGHRA, YSYEKL. The CDR3 length is 16 residues. CDR3 DNA sequence: TGCGCCAGCAGCCTCTCTAGCGGGAGGGGGCGAGAGACCCAGTACTTC. This translates into CASSLSSGRGRETQYF.

V usage is TRBV6-5 and J usage is TRBJ2-2; possibly TRBD1 for D (6 bases). The CDR3 is made up of 13 amino acids. CDR1 is MNHEY, CDR2 SVGAGI, per germline. Trimming stripped 5 bases from V and 5 bases from J, with 9 bases between. In nucleotides, the CDR3 is TGTGCCAGCAGTCCGGACAGTACCGGGGAGCTGTTTTTT. This translates into CASSPDSTGELFF.

The chain links TRBV27 to TRBJ1-6; no clear D gene. V shed 5 bases and J shed 0 bases, with 11 bases lying between them. Looked up from germline, CDR1 is MNHEY and CDR2 is SMNVEV (reference sequence). The CDR3 contains 16 residues. CDR3 sequence: CASSTRVSSYNSPLHF. For the CDR3, the DNA is TGTGCCAGCAGTACGAGGGTGAGCTCCTATAATTCACCCCTCCACTTT.

The chain employs TRBV4-2 and TRBJ2-1; 12 positions match TRBD2. Germline V gene data show CDR1 as LGHNA and CDR2 as YNFKEQ. This CDR3 has 17 residues. The J segment lost 7 bases and the V segment lost 0 bases, leaving 7 bases of the junction unmatched. This chain's CDR3 is CASSQDGELAGGNEQFF. CDR3 sequence (DNA): TGTGCCAGCAGCCAAGATGGGGAACTAGCGGGAGGAAATGAGCAGTTCTTC.

V gene TRBV4-1 combines with J gene TRBJ1-2; weak D call: TRBD1 (5 bases). The CDR3 contains 15 residues. Germline assignment: CDR1 MGHRA and CDR2 YSYEKL. Between the trimmed V and J ends, which lost 2 bases and 0 bases, there was a span of 10 bases. The CDR3 sequence: CASSQTGYSNYGYTF. The DNA of the CDR3 is TGCGCCAGCAGCCAAACAGGCTACTCTAACTATGGCTACACCTTC.

The chain recombines TRBV14 with TRBJ2-7; a weak D match, TRBD1 (6 bases). CDR1 is SGHDN and CDR2 is FVKESK in the germline V gene. Trimming stripped 2 bases from V and 5 bases from J, with 13 bases between. CDR3 size: 14 residues. CDR3 protein: CASSQLGRGNEQYF. In nucleotides, the CDR3 is TGTGCCAGCAGCCAATTGGGCAGGGGTAACGAGCAGTACTTC.

The chain recombines TRBV5-1 with TRBJ2-3; 7 bases match TRBD1. Germline loops: CDR1 SGHRS, CDR2 YFSETQ. This CDR3 has 14 amino acids. Trimming cost V 4 bases and J 5 bases; bases outside gene matches: 7. In nucleotides, the CDR3 is TGCGCCAGCAGCAGGGACAGCCGCAAAGATACGCAGTATTTT. As protein: CASSRDSRKDTQYF.